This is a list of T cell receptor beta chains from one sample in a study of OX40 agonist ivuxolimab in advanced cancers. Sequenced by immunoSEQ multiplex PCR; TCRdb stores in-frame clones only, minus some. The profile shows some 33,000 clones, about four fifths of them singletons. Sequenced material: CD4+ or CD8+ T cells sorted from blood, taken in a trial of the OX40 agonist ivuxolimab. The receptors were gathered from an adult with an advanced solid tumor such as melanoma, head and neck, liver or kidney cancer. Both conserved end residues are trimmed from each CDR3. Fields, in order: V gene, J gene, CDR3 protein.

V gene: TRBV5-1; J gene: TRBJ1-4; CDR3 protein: ASSPGTTATNEKLF
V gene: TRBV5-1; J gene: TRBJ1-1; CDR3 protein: ATQQGIGNTEAF
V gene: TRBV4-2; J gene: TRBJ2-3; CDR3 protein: ASSQGFGGGGDTQY
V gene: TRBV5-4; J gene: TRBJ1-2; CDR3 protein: ASSLGGAADYGYT
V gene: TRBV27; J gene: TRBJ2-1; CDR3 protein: ASSPQPYNEQF
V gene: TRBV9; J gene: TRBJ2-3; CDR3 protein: ASSVGLAGGTDTQY
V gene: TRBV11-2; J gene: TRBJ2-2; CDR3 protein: ASRRQYTGELF
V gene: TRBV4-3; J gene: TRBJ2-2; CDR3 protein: ASSRHGTSGARELF
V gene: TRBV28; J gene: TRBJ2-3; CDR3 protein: ASSPDKRWDTDTQY
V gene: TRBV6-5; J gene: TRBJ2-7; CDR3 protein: ASRIRDRGSYEQY
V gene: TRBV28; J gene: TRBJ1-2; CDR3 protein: ASGQGHYGYT
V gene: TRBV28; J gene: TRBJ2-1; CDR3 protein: ASSGRAGSYNEQF
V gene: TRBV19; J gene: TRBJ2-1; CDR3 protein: ASSPSRPGHYEQF
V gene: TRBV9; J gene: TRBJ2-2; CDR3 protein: ASSVEQDTGELF
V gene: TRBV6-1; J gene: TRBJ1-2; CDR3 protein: ASSVGGTGLYYGYT
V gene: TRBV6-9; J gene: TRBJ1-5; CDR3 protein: AGQAPAGGYQPQH
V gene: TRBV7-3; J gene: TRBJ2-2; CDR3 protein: ASSLGAGSSGELF
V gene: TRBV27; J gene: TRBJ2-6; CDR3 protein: ASSGQGAVGANVLT
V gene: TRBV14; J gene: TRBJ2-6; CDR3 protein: ASSTPHGSGGANVLT
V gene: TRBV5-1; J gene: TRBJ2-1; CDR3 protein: ASSLGGTTTYNEQF
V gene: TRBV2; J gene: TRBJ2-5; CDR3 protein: ASSRQAQGETQY
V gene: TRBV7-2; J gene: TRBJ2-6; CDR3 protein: ASSLNVAGLWGANVLT